This TCR beta chain stems from a study of blood T cell repertoires in COVID-19. Across the whole study: Acute and convalescent COVID-19 samples came from the United States, Italy and Spain. In each case, the material was cDNA or gDNA derived from T cells, B-cell-depleted T cells, or PBMCs.

The junction had 10 bases not matched to a gene; V was cut back by 4 bases and J by 10 bases. CDR1 LNHDA and CDR2 SQIVND come from the germline V gene (reference sequence). This CDR3 spans 14 amino acids. As handled by the study authors: Amplification of reference gene primers provided the estimated nucleated cell counts. The data were produced by immunoSEQ multiplex PCR, yet TCRdb's version contains in-frame clones alone and is incomplete. V, J and clone size derive from that table, while D and trimming were established from the DNA sequence. The sample lists under 250,000 clones; 75% to 90% were seen once.

The sequencing sample was made of peripheral blood. The rearrangement joins TRBV19 to TRBJ2-1, with TRBD2 identical over 7 bases. This receptor was obtained from a man aged 60-69 years who had recovered from COVID-19. The CDR3 here is CASSTSTGRAEQFF. Here the CDR3 DNA reads TGTGCCAGTAGTACGTCAACGGGGAGGGCAGAGCAGTTCTTC.